This TCR beta chain was identified during a study of T cell responses to AZD1222 COVID-19 vaccine. The repertoire was sequenced with immunoSEQ multiplex PCR; TCRdb's copy has only in-frame clones and lacks some. The sample yields some 56,000 clones, about 88% seen once. Findings of the study overall: No day 14 peak samples; only post-peak repertoires were characterized.

Germline values: CDR1 LNHDA, CDR2 SQIVND (reference sequence). The CDR3 has 15 amino acids. V was clipped by 5 bases and J by 6 bases, with 16 bases between them. Researchers grouped second doses given at about 4 or about 12 weeks into one pool. Notes on this clone: Its antigen is undetermined.

Material: peripheral blood, obtained 28 days after the second AZD1222 dose. V and J are TRBV19 and TRBJ1-4; weak D call: TRBD1 (6 bases). This receptor was obtained from an adult who received the AZD1222 COVID-19 vaccine. The CDR3 here is CASSFLQGRDEKLFF. CDR3 bases: TGTGCCAGTAGTTTCTTACAGGGAAGGGATGAAAAACTGTTTTTT.